These 4 T cell receptor beta chains were sequenced from one sample in a study of T cell clones after liver transplantation. Sequenced by immunoSEQ multiplex PCR; TCRdb stores in-frame clones only, minus some. The table shows 8,500 to 10,000 clones, with roughly 85% occurring only once. The sequencing used CD8+ T cells from blood, collected before liver transplant. These receptors came from a human donor who received a liver transplant.

The chain carries TRBV7-9 and TRBJ1-5; a possible D gene is TRBD1 (5 bases). This CDR3 is built from 16 residues. Per the germline V gene, CDR1 is SEHNR and CDR2 is FQNEAQ (reference sequence). The ends were cut back, 4 bases at V and 0 bases at J, with 13 bases in the middle. CDR3 sequence: CASSWSRGTSNQPQHF. CDR3 in DNA: TGTGCCAGCAGCTGGTCTCGTGGGACTAGCAATCAGCCCCAGCATTTT.

The J gene is TRBJ1-1, the V gene TRBV5-4; D gene ambiguous. CDR1 is SGHNT and CDR2 is YYREEE in the germline V gene (reference sequence). V gave up 4 bases and J gave up 3 bases, with 16 bases separating them. This CDR3 region has 15 residues. CDR3 coding DNA: TGTGCCAGCAGCCCATCAGGATGGCCGGACACTGAAGCTTTCTTT. It is translated as CASSPSGWPDTEAFF.

The J gene is TRBJ1-2, the V gene TRBV4-3; D uncertain. Trimming shortened V by 0 bases and J by 2 bases, and 10 bases separated the two germline ends. CDR3 length: 15 amino acids. Germline CDR1 reads LGHNA; CDR2 reads YSLEER. The CDR3 sequence: CASSQDTGTNYGYTF. In nucleotides, the CDR3 is TGCGCCAGCAGCCAAGATACCGGCACAAACTATGGCTACACCTTC.

The J gene is TRBJ2-7, the V gene TRBV4-1; 11 nucleotides align to TRBD2. V was clipped by 2 bases and J by 2 bases; unmatched bases: 2. CDR3 length equals 15 residues. The germline gives CDR1 MGHRA, CDR2 YSYEKL. CDR3 nucleotides: TGCGCCAGCAGCCAACCGGGACTAGCGGCCTACGAGCAGTACTTC. Its translation: CASSQPGLAAYEQYF.